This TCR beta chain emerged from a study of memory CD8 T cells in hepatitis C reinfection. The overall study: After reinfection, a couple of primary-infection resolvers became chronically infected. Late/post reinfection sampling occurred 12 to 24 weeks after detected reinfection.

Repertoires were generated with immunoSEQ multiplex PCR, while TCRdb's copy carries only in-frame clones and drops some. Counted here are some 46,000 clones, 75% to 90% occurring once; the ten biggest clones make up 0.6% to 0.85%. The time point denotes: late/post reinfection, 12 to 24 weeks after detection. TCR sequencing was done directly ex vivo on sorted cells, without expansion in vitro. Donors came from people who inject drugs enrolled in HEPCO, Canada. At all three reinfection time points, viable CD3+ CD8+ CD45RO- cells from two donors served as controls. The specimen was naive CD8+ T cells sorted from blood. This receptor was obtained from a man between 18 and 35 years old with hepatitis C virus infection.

The CDR3 region is CASSLGGLAGVNTGELFF. CDR3 nucleotides: TGTGCCAGCAGCTTGGGCGGACTAGCGGGTGTGAACACCGGGGAGCTGTTTTTT. The chain employs TRBV5-4 and TRBJ2-2, with 11 bases lining up with TRBD2. Germline-derived CDR1 and CDR2 are SGHNT and YYREEE (reference sequence). This CDR3 has 18 residues. The V gene end was trimmed by 0 bases and the J gene end by 1 base; junction bases not matched to a gene: 5.